Following are 8 T cell receptor beta chains from one sample sequenced in a study of early T cells in non-severe SARS-CoV-2 infection (dated by TCRdb to about 2021). The library was obtained by 5' RACE. The data were produced on a NextSeq 500. Using fastp trimming at Q25 and MiXCR clonotype assembly, TCRdb reanalyzed the public sequencing data and kept in-frame beta chains. A single entry per CDR3 protein holds the most common genes and DNA from its merged rows. For this sample the table gives roughly 80,000 distinct CDR3 sequences, of which about 16% were detected only once. Approximately 2.6% of the sample goes to the ten largest clones. Sequencing used whole blood. Receptors originate from an adult who was a healthcare worker with PCR-confirmed SARS-CoV-2 infection or an uninfected control (not recorded which).

This sequence joins TRBV5-4 and TRBJ1-4, with 7 bases lining up with TRBD1. The CDR3 is made up of 14 amino acids. Trimming cost V 2 bases and J 13 bases; bases outside gene matches: 11. CDR1 and CDR2 (germline): SGHNT, YYREEE (reference sequence). CDR3 loop: CASSFDRALGGLFF. DNA of the CDR3: TGTGCCAGCAGCTTCGACAGGGCCCTGGGTGGACTGTTTTTT.

The chain carries TRBV29-1 and TRBJ1-2; TRBD1 matches 8 bases. Germline V lookup: CDR1 SQVTM, CDR2 ANQGSEA. The CDR3 loop spans 15 amino acids. V lost 5 bases, J lost 5 bases, and 13 bases stayed unmatched. The CDR3 loop is CSVPATRTGGYGYTF. The CDR3 bases are TGCAGCGTTCCCGCTACTCGCACAGGGGGGTATGGCTACACCTTC.

The chain links TRBV6-1 to TRBJ2-2, with 9 bases matching TRBD1. The V gene's germline CDR1 is MNHNS and CDR2 SASEGT. V lost 4 bases and J lost 6; bases outside the gene matches: 9. The CDR3 has 16 amino acids. CDR3 protein: CASSVTGTGTAGELFF. In DNA, the CDR3 is TGTGCCAGCAGTGTAACCGGGACAGGGACGGCCGGGGAGCTGTTTTTT.

The genes are TRBV6-6 and TRBJ2-3; unclear D gene. V lost 4 bases, J lost 7 bases, and 3 bases lay in between. Germline V CDR1 and CDR2: MNHNY, SVGAGI (reference sequence). This CDR3 region has 10 residues. In DNA form, the CDR3 reads TGTGCCAGCAGTTCAAATACGCAGTATTTT. Translating gives CASSSNTQYF.

This clonotype was counted only a few times. The chain joins TRBV7-9 to TRBJ2-3, with unresolved D. The V gene's germline CDR1 is SEHNR and CDR2 FQNEAQ (reference sequence). Trimming removed 5 bases at V and 4 bases at J, with 7 bases between. The CDR3 contains 12 residues. The CDR3 DNA is TGTGCCAGCAGCCTCCTGCCAGATACGCAGTATTTT. Residues: CASSLLPDTQYF.

A few counts support this clonotype. The chain employs TRBV28 and TRBJ2-3; the match to TRBD1 covers 7 bases. The germline gives CDR1 MDHEN, CDR2 SYDVKM. CDR3 length: 16 amino acids. V was clipped by 9 bases and J by 1 base; unmatched bases: 13. CDR3 sequence: CASSSPTGTGTDTQYF. CDR3 nucleotide sequence: TGTGCCAGTTCGAGCCCTACCGGGACAGGCACAGATACGCAGTATTTT. The full variable domain, completed using reference TRBV28 and TRBJ2-3, is DVKVTQSSRYLVKRTGEKVFLECVQDMDHENMFWYRQDPGLGLRLIYFSYDVKMKEKGDIPEGYSVSREKKERFSLILESASTNQTSMYLCASSSPTGTGTDTQYFGPGTRLTVL.

The chain has TRBV18 and TRBJ2-3; D may be TRBD1 (6 bases). Germline CDR1 reads KGHSH; CDR2 reads LQKENI. With 5 bases removed from V and 2 bases from J, the gap between germline ends came to 17 bases. The CDR3 loop spans 16 amino acids. Here the CDR3 reads CASSDLGGPYTDTQYF. The DNA for the CDR3 is TGTGCCAGCTCAGACCTAGGGGGACCTTACACAGATACGCAGTATTTT.

This clonotype was seen repeatedly, ten times or more. The CDR3 nucleotides read TGTGCCACCCAGTCGGGAGCGGGAGGGCCTAAGGAGACCCAGTACTTC. Its protein is CATQSGAGGPKETQYF. This rearrangement joins TRBV24-1 to TRBJ2-5; 10 nucleotides line up with TRBD2. The CDR3 runs 16 residues. Trimming cost V 9 bases and J 5 bases; bases outside gene matches: 14. CDR1 and CDR2 (germline): KGHDR, SFDVKD.